This T cell receptor (beta chain) came from a study of blood T cells in healthy people across ages. The ends were cut back, 3 bases at V and 3 bases at J, with 12 bases in the middle. The CDR3 extends over 14 amino acids. Germline CDR1 and CDR2: MDHEN and SYDVKM. PCR was performed a second time for about 6 to 12 cycles using a sample-barcoded 5' primer and a J-beta primer mix. Through a template-switch adaptor with 12 random nucleotides, each cDNA molecule received a tag. In TCRdb, the 5' RACE reads were re-called with MiXCR into one record per CDR3 protein. Counted here are more than 1,000,000 distinct CDR3 sequences, roughly a quarter occurring once; the ten biggest clones make up less than 0.75%. Ten or more counts support this clonotype. These data were also filed under a second study, of T cells of mothers and their children.

V gene TRBV28 combines with J gene TRBJ2-7; D perhaps matches TRBD2 (6 bases). The source is a girl aged 2-10 years in good health. Sequencing used blood. CDR3 protein: CASSFGAGYYEQYF. The CDR3 DNA reads TGTGCCAGCAGTTTCGGGGCGGGGTACTACGAGCAGTACTTC.